This T cell receptor beta chain was sequenced during a study of Ad26.COV2.S vaccination and SARS-CoV-2 variants. The overall study: Once, or twice with 56 days between doses, Ad26.COV2.S was given intramuscularly. Notes on the study in general: Spike-specific responses of CD8+ and CD4+ T cells were reported to display substantial breadth after vaccination. People given the vaccine had a wider spike-specific TCR breadth than placebo recipients did.

Treatment denoted: around 19 received Ad26.COV2.S at low or high dose, single or two shots; several received placebo; per-sample allocation not given. Following the first vaccine or placebo injection, samples were taken on day 63. Clones were read by immunoSEQ multiplex PCR, and TCRdb kept only the in-frame ones, dropping some. The sample has about 350,000 clones, 85% seen once. This clone occurred once. Its cognate antigen is unknown. Per germline, CDR1 SGHTA and CDR2 FQGNSA. This CDR3 comprises 13 residues. The ends were cut back, 2 bases at V and 9 bases at J, with 11 bases in the middle. This sequence was found in a person aged 18-65 years who received the Ad26.COV2.S COVID-19 vaccine or a placebo. The J gene is TRBJ1-3, the V gene TRBV7-2, with unresolved D. The source was peripheral blood, collected in a trial of Ad26.COV2.S vaccine versus placebo. In nucleotides, the CDR3 is TGTGCCAGCAGCTTACACTCAGGAGGCACCATATATTTT. It encodes CASSLHSGGTIYF.